Listed below are T cell receptor beta chains from one sample, sequenced in a study of cytomegalovirus exposure and HLA in healthy donors. Produced via immunoSEQ multiplex PCR; TCRdb's table is partial and in-frame only. Of about 120,000 clones listed, 70% to 75% are singletons. Sequenced material: PBMCs. Receptor source: a woman under 30 in good health and CMV-seronegative. Each CDR3 is given with its conserved first and last residue. Fields, in order: clone size, V gene, D gene, J gene, CDR3 protein, CDR3 DNA. D genes are given only for firm matches. Some rows mark clone size as missing; the rest say once, few, many or name a class of expanded clone.

-	TRBV6-5	-	TRBJ1-1	CASSYSGPKSEAFF	TGTGCCAGCAGTTACTCGGGGCCCAAGTCGGAAGCTTTCTTT
-	TRBV7-9	-	TRBJ2-5	CASSDIGYWMPETQYF	TGTGCCAGCAGCGACATTGGGTACTGGATGCCGGAGACCCAGTACTTC
few	TRBV19	TRBD1	TRBJ1-5	CASSWTGGNQPQHF	TGTGCCAGTAGTTGGACAGGGGGGAATCAGCCCCAGCATTTT
-	TRBV19	TRBD1	TRBJ1-5	CASSIGTGDFAAQPQHF	TGTGCCAGTAGTATCGGGACAGGGGACTTTGCTGCTCAGCCCCAGCATTTT
once	TRBV6-4	TRBD1	TRBJ1-2	CASRGDRRGGFYGYTF	TGTGCCAGCAGGGGGGACAGAAGGGGTGGGTTCTATGGCTACACCTTC
-	TRBV7-9	TRBD1	TRBJ1-1	CASSRDSNTEAFF	TGTGCCAGCAGCCGGGACAGCAACACTGAAGCTTTCTTT
-	TRBV10-3	TRBD1	TRBJ2-3	CAISPDRVTDTQYF	TGTGCCATCAGCCCGGACAGGGTGACAGATACGCAGTATTTT
-	TRBV6-1	-	TRBJ2-2	CASSDGSGDTGELFF	TGTGCCAGCAGTGACGGGTCGGGGGACACCGGGGAGCTGTTTTTT
-	TRBV30	-	TRBJ1-1	CAWGGYDTEAFF	TGTGCCTGGGGAGGGTATGACACTGAAGCTTTCTTT
-	TRBV30	-	TRBJ1-1	CAWIEGGTEAFF	TGTGCCTGGATAGAAGGGGGCACTGAAGCTTTCTTT
-	TRBV19	-	TRBJ1-6	CASRTGQNSPLHF	TGTGCCAGTAGGACGGGACAAAACTCACCCCTCCACTTT
-	TRBV5-1	TRBD1	TRBJ1-3	CASSSGTGTGNTIYF	TGCGCCAGCAGCTCCGGGACAGGGACGGGAAACACCATATATTTT
once	TRBV27	TRBD1	TRBJ2-1	CASSLSGQGYNEQFF	TGTGCCAGCAGTTTATCGGGACAGGGCTACAATGAGCAGTTCTTC
-	TRBV2	-	TRBJ1-5	CASSGRTPGQGWDQPQHF	TGTGCCAGCAGTGGGCGGACTCCCGGGCAGGGGTGGGATCAGCCCCAGCATTTT
-	TRBV5-4	-	TRBJ1-2	CASSSGAEGNGYTF	TGTGCCAGCAGCTCTGGGGCGGAGGGCAATGGCTACACCTTC
-	TRBV30	-	TRBJ1-5	CAWSRAGQNSNQPQHF	TGTGCCTGGAGCAGGGCCGGCCAAAATAGCAATCAGCCCCAGCATTTT
-	TRBV27	-	TRBJ2-2	CASSEAGDTGELFF	TGTGCCAGCAGTGAGGCCGGGGACACCGGGGAGCTGTTTTTT
-	TRBV5-1	-	TRBJ2-5	CASSSTGSLQETQYF	TGCGCCAGCAGCTCTACAGGTTCGTTGCAAGAGACCCAGTACTTC
-	TRBV7-9	TRBD2	TRBJ2-7	CASSSTSGTNEQYF	TGTGCCAGCAGCTCGACTAGCGGAACCAACGAGCAGTACTTC
-	TRBV28	-	TRBJ2-1	CASGGGGTGNEQFF	TGTGCCAGCGGTGGGGGGGGCACGGGCAATGAGCAGTTCTTC
-	TRBV6-5	TRBD1	TRBJ1-1	CASSYKTGGTEAFF	TGTGCCAGCAGTTACAAGACAGGGGGCACTGAAGCTTTCTTT
-	TRBV19	-	TRBJ2-7	CASSTFPGQETYEQYF	TGTGCCAGTAGTACCTTTCCGGGACAAGAAACCTACGAGCAGTACTTC
once	TRBV28	TRBD1	TRBJ1-5	CASIGFGGTGNNQPQHF	TGTGCCAGCATTGGTTTTGGAGGGACAGGGAACAATCAGCCCCAGCATTTT
-	TRBV28	-	TRBJ1-1	CASSFSGLHTEAFF	TGTGCCAGCAGTTTCTCGGGACTGCACACTGAAGCTTTCTTT
few	TRBV28	-	TRBJ2-1	CASSLSMSGLMDNEQFF	TGTGCCAGCAGCTTAAGTATGAGCGGTCTTATGGACAATGAGCAGTTCTTC
-	TRBV5-8	-	TRBJ1-1	CASSLNRAMNTEAFF	TGTGCCAGCAGCCTAAACAGGGCGATGAACACTGAAGCTTTCTTT
few	TRBV27	-	TRBJ1-6	CASSSRQGRYSPLHF	TGTGCCAGCAGTTCAAGGCAGGGAAGGTATTCACCCCTCCACTTT
-	TRBV7-9	-	TRBJ2-5	CASNRKTGGPGTQYF	TGTGCCAGCAACCGTAAGACTGGCGGCCCGGGAACCCAGTACTTC
-	TRBV27	-	TRBJ2-1	CASSLGRINEQFF	TGTGCCAGCAGTTTGGGCAGGATCAATGAGCAGTTCTTC
-	TRBV10-3	-	TRBJ2-5	CAISDLRYQETQYF	TGTGCCATCAGTGACCTGAGGTACCAAGAGACCCAGTACTTC
-	TRBV5-1	-	TRBJ1-6	CASSSAGIGSPLHF	TGCGCCAGCAGCAGCGCAGGGATAGGATCACCCCTCCACTTT
-	TRBV9	-	TRBJ2-6	CASSVGSGSGANVLTF	TGTGCCAGCAGCGTAGGGTCAGGCTCTGGGGCCAACGTCCTGACTTTC
few	TRBV11-2	TRBD2	TRBJ2-1	CASSPLISGVNNEQFF	TGTGCCAGCAGCCCCCTTATAAGCGGGGTGAACAATGAGCAGTTCTTC
-	TRBV29-1	-	TRBJ2-6	CSASEGVGANVLTF	TGCAGCGCCTCCGAGGGGGTAGGGGCCAACGTCCTGACTTTC
few	TRBV2	-	TRBJ1-2	CASSVTGTGGGYTF	TGTGCCAGCAGTGTTACTGGCACCGGGGGTGGCTACACCTTC
-	TRBV6-1	TRBD1	TRBJ1-1	CASSSDRAEAFF	TGTGCCAGCAGTTCCGACAGGGCTGAAGCTTTCTTT
-	TRBV30	-	TRBJ2-2	CAWAIPTNTGELFF	TGTGCCTGGGCTATACCCACGAACACCGGGGAGCTGTTTTTT
few	TRBV28	TRBD1	TRBJ2-7	CASSGRTGGYEQYF	TGTGCCAGCAGTGGACGGACAGGGGGTTACGAGCAGTACTTC
few	TRBV27	-	TRBJ2-5	CASSPQVFPGETQYF	TGTGCCAGCAGTCCGCAAGTTTTCCCCGGAGAGACCCAGTACTTC
-	TRBV5-1	TRBD2	TRBJ2-7	CASSPIAGGHEQYF	TGCGCCAGCAGCCCAATAGCGGGGGGGCACGAGCAGTACTTC
medium-sized	TRBV6-1	-	TRBJ1-5	CASSENTDAYQPQHF	TGTGCCAGCAGTGAAAATACTGATGCGTATCAGCCCCAGCATTTT
once	TRBV5-1	-	TRBJ1-1	CASSLSQGTFNTEAFF	TGCGCCAGCAGCTTGAGTCAGGGTACCTTCAACACTGAAGCTTTCTTT
few	TRBV6-5	TRBD1	TRBJ2-1	CASSKTGGSYNEQFF	TGTGCCAGCAGTAAAACAGGGGGCTCCTACAATGAGCAGTTCTTC
few	TRBV6-1	TRBD1	TRBJ2-7	CASSARGQGSDEQYF	TGTGCCAGCAGTGCCCGGGGACAGGGGTCGGACGAGCAGTACTTC
-	TRBV11-2	-	TRBJ1-5	CASSLDISQGGSDDQPQHF	TGTGCCAGCAGCTTAGATATCTCGCAGGGAGGCAGTGACGATCAGCCCCAGCATTTT
-	TRBV2	-	TRBJ2-7	CASSVVSSYEQYF	TGTGCCAGCAGTGTCGTCAGCTCCTACGAGCAGTACTTC
-	TRBV11-2	-	TRBJ1-3	CASSLGISADFSGNTIYF	TGTGCCAGCAGCTTAGGAATCTCGGCGGATTTCTCTGGAAACACCATATATTTT
few	TRBV6-5	-	TRBJ2-7	CASSYLTGSYEQYF	TGTGCCAGCAGTTACCTGACAGGAAGCTACGAGCAGTACTTC
-	TRBV7-9	-	TRBJ1-1	CASSLPGNLEAFF	TGTGCCAGCAGCTTACCGGGGAACCTTGAAGCTTTCTTT
-	TRBV28	TRBD1	TRBJ1-2	CASTITGGGHGYTF	TGTGCCAGCACCATTACAGGGGGCGGGCATGGCTACACCTTC
-	TRBV7-9	-	TRBJ1-2	CASSQSGVNYGYTF	TGTGCCAGCAGTCAAAGCGGGGTTAACTATGGCTACACCTTC